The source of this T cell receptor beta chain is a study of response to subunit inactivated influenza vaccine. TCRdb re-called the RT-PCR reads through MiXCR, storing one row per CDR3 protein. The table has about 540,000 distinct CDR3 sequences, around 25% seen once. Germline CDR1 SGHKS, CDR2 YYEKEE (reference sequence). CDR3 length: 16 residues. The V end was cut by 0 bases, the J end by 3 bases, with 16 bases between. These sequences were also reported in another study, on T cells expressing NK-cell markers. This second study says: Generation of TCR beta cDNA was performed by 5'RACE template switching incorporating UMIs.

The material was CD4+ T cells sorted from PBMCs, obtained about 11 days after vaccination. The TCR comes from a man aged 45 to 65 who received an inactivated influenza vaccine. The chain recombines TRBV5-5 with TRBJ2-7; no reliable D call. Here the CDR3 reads CASSLAFFPQDYEQYF. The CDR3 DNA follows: TGTGCCAGCAGCTTGGCCTTCTTCCCCCAGGACTACGAGCAGTACTTC. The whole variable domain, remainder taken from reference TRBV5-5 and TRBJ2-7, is DAGVTQSPTHLIKTRGQQVTLRCSPISGHKSVSWYQQVLGQGPQFIFQYYEKEERGRGNFPDRFSARQFPNYSSELNVNALLLGDSALYLCASSLAFFPQDYEQYFGPGTRLTVT.